These 25 T cell receptor beta chains originate from one sample sequenced in a study of T-cell reconstitution after alpha-beta-depleted transplantation in children. This sample's TCRbeta library carried unique molecular identifier barcodes. MiXCR, run by TCRdb on the PCR reads, gives a single entry per CDR3 protein. This sample has about 610,000 distinct CDR3 sequences, with over 9.5% found just once. The specimen was PBMCs from the stem cell graft donor, collected from the stem cell graft. These receptors all stem from a human donor who donated a stem cell graft to a child with acute myeloid leukemia.

At least ten counts were recorded for this clonotype. The chain joins TRBV18 to TRBJ2-1, with D perhaps TRBD1 (7 bases). The CDR3 is 15 residues long. Germline V CDR1 and CDR2: KGHSH, LQKENI. V lost 1 base, J lost 8 bases, and 15 bases lay in between. CDR3: CASSPLPRGDDEQFF. CDR3 in DNA: TGTGCCAGCTCACCACTCCCCAGGGGGGACGATGAGCAGTTCTTC.

This clonotype has only a few counts. This may come from a read error, since a much larger clone is one base off. The genes are TRBV20-1 and TRBJ2-3, with 16 bases fitting TRBD2. The CDR3 consists of 18 residues. The germline V gene has CDR1 DFQATT and CDR2 SNEGSKA (reference sequence). The DNA of the CDR3 is TGCTGTGCTAGAGATTGGGGACTAGCGGGAGGGGGCACAGATACGCAGTATTTT. Residues: CCARDWGLAGGGTDTQYF.

The chain carries TRBV20-1 and TRBJ1-2, with D perhaps matching TRBD1 (5 bases). CDR1 and CDR2 from the germline V gene are DFQATT and SNEGSKA (reference sequence). The ends were cut back, 1 base at V and 8 bases at J, with 14 bases in the middle. The length of the CDR3 is 13 residues. The CDR3: CSARGGAGTGYTF. The CDR3 nucleotides are TGCAGTGCTAGAGGCGGGGCAGGGACCGGCTACACCTTC.

Many counts were recorded for this clonotype. In nucleotides, the CDR3 is TGCAGTGCTAGTATGGGACTAGCGGGAGTTAATGAGCAGTTCTTC. Translating gives CSASMGLAGVNEQFF. The genes are TRBV20-1 and TRBJ2-1, with TRBD2 identical over 14 bases. Germline CDR1 DFQATT, CDR2 SNEGSKA (reference sequence). This CDR3 contains 15 residues. The V gene end was trimmed by 3 bases and the J gene end by 7 bases; junction bases not matched to a gene: 5.

The chain employs TRBV20-1 and TRBJ2-1; D gene ambiguous. Trimming removed 3 bases from V and 8 bases from J, with 20 bases in between. The CDR3 spans 15 residues. Germline V gene sequence: CDR1 DFQATT, CDR2 SNEGSKA (reference sequence). The CDR3 spells CSASRAGLRVDEQFF. As DNA, the CDR3 is TGCAGTGCTAGTAGGGCAGGCCTAAGAGTCGATGAGCAGTTCTTC.

This clonotype occurred many times. The chain links TRBV20-1 to TRBJ1-2, with 8 bases fitting TRBD1. The CDR3 loop spans 13 amino acids. The germline V gene encodes CDR1 DFQATT and CDR2 SNEGSKA (reference sequence). Trimming took 4 bases from V and 2 from J; bases not matched to a gene: 3. The CDR3: CSAKWDRNYGYTF. CDR3 sequence (DNA): TGCAGTGCTAAATGGGACAGGAACTATGGCTACACCTTC.

This clonotype has ten or more counts. The chain links TRBV3-1 to TRBJ2-7; D perhaps matches TRBD1 (6 bases). The V end lost 4 bases, the J end lost 2 bases, and 12 bases lay between the germline ends. Germline V gene data show CDR1 as LGHDT and CDR2 as YNNKEL (reference sequence). The CDR3 totals 14 residues. In DNA form, the CDR3 reads TGTGCCAGCAGCCCGATTCGGACAGCCTACGAGCAGTACTTC. Translating it yields CASSPIRTAYEQYF.

The chain links TRBV6-4 to TRBJ2-1; 7 positions agree with TRBD2. Germline CDR1 is MRHNA and CDR2 is SNTAGT. This CDR3 comprises 17 residues. Losses at the gene ends were 2 bases for V and 8 bases for J; bases not matched to a gene: 15. The chain's CDR3 is CASSDKSGGSWFDEQFF. The CDR3, as DNA: TGTGCCAGCAGTGACAAAAGCGGCGGGAGTTGGTTCGATGAGCAGTTCTTC.

V gene TRBV7-2 combines with J gene TRBJ1-5, with 8 bases aligning to TRBD1. This CDR3 region has 15 residues. Germline V CDR1 and CDR2: SGHTA, FQGNSA. With V trimmed by 5 bases and J by 4 bases, 7 bases remained unmatched. The CDR3: CASSDAGTGNQPQHF. Written as DNA, the CDR3 is TGTGCCAGCAGCGATGCCGGGACAGGTAATCAGCCCCAGCATTTT.

This clonotype appeared a few times. The V gene is TRBV5-1, the J gene TRBJ1-5, with D maybe TRBD1 (5 bases). CDR1 and CDR2 from the germline V gene are SGHRS and YFSETQ. This CDR3 is built from 14 residues. V lost 0 bases and J lost 6, with 10 bases in between. CDR3 region: CASSLEGRGQPQHF. The CDR3, as DNA: TGCGCCAGCAGCTTGGAGGGAAGGGGTCAGCCCCAGCATTTT.

This clonotype showed up many times. The genes are TRBV7-3 and TRBJ2-1; TRBD1 matches at 8 bases. V was pared by 5 bases and J by 7 bases, with 4 bases of the junction left unmatched. Germline values: CDR1 SGHTA, CDR2 FQGTGA. The CDR3 extends over 13 amino acids. For the CDR3, the DNA is TGTGCCAGCAGCCCGGACAGGGCTAATGAGCAGTTCTTC. Its translation: CASSPDRANEQFF.

This clonotype has ten or more counts. V and J are TRBV29-1 and TRBJ2-5; TRBD2 matches 11 bases. V was clipped by 7 bases and J by 4 bases; unmatched bases: 5. There are 13 residues in the CDR3. Germline CDR1 reads SQVTM; CDR2 reads ANQGSEA. The CDR3 nucleotides read TGCAGCGCTCTGACTAGCGGGACAGAGACCCAGTACTTC. Translated, it gives CSALTSGTETQYF.

This clonotype came up many times. The DNA of the CDR3 is TGTGCCAGCAGCTCGAGGACTAGCGGGAGTTGGGAGCTGTTTTTT. It specifies CASSSRTSGSWELFF. V and J are TRBV11-1 and TRBJ2-2; 13 bases match TRBD2. With V trimmed by 4 bases and J by 9 bases, 5 bases remained unmatched. The CDR3 has 15 residues. Germline V CDR1 and CDR2: SGHAT, FQDESV (reference sequence).

This clonotype was counted many times. The V and J genes are TRBV12-3 or TRBV12-4 and TRBJ2-1; 7 positions match TRBD2. With V trimmed by 7 bases and J by 7 bases, 10 bases remained unmatched. CDR3 length: 14 amino acids. The CDR3 spells CASTPGRDQNEQFF. DNA of the CDR3: TGTGCCAGCACCCCGGGGAGGGATCAGAATGAGCAGTTCTTC.

The chain links TRBV7-9 to TRBJ2-5; D is possibly TRBD1 (6 bases). Trimming stripped 6 bases from V and 2 bases from J, with 13 bases between. Germline values: CDR1 SEHNR, CDR2 FQNEAQ (reference sequence). CDR3 size: 14 residues. This chain's CDR3 is CASSYRDIQETQYF. Here the CDR3 DNA reads TGTGCCAGCAGTTACCGGGACATTCAAGAGACCCAGTACTTC.

This clonotype has just a few counts. This rearrangement joins TRBV20-1 to TRBJ1-5; D is ambiguous. Trimming stripped 0 bases from V and 6 bases from J, with 15 bases between. The CDR3 contains 15 residues. In germline, CDR1 is DFQATT, CDR2 SNEGSKA (reference sequence). The DNA of the CDR3 is TGCAGTGCTAGAGATCTAGCGATACAAACTCAGCCCCAGCATTTT. The encoded protein is CSARDLAIQTQPQHF.

This clonotype came up many times. The chain is built from TRBV14 and TRBJ1-2; a possible D gene is TRBD1 (6 bases). V dropped 1 base and J dropped 4 bases, with 10 bases sitting between them. Germline V gives CDR1 SGHDN, CDR2 FVKESK. This CDR3 has 14 residues. As DNA, the CDR3 is TGTGCCAGCAGCCAAGCAGGGGCACCCTATGGCTACACCTTC. This encodes CASSQAGAPYGYTF.

This clonotype has a count of ten or more. The chain joins TRBV7-6 to TRBJ2-7; D gene uncertain. CDR1 is SGHVS and CDR2 is FNYEAQ in the germline V gene. The CDR3 is 13 residues long. Trimming stripped 5 bases from V and 0 bases from J, with 8 bases between. The DNA of the CDR3 is TGTGCCAGCAGCGCCCTAAGCTCCTACGAGCAGTACTTC. Translating it yields CASSALSSYEQYF.

This clonotype was observed at least ten times. V is TRBV4-1 and J is TRBJ2-1; D is unresolved. V was pared by 0 bases and J by 0 bases, with 6 bases between. The germline gives CDR1 MGHRA, CDR2 YSYEKL. The CDR3 covers 15 residues. This CDR3 reads CASSQDTSSYNEQFF. Written as DNA, the CDR3 is TGCGCCAGCAGCCAAGATACGAGCTCCTACAATGAGCAGTTCTTC.

This clonotype has ten or more counts. The chain couples TRBV12-3 or TRBV12-4 to TRBJ2-1; D is undetermined. This CDR3 comprises 15 residues. V gave up 7 bases and J gave up 0 bases, with 13 bases separating them. The CDR3 reads CASTPSLSSYNEQFF. CDR3 coding DNA: TGTGCCAGCACCCCCTCATTGTCCTCCTACAATGAGCAGTTCTTC.

As for this clonotype: A much larger clone lies one base from this, so it may be a read error. This rearrangement joins TRBV3-1 to TRBJ2-5; D possibly corresponds to TRBD2 (5 bases). CDR1 and CDR2 from the germline V gene are LGHDT and YNNKEL (reference sequence). Trimming removed 1 base from V and 10 bases from J, with 13 bases in between. CDR3 length equals 13 residues. DNA for the CDR3: TGTGCCAGCAGCCAAGTTATGGAAGGGAGCCAGTACTTC. It is translated as CASSQVMEGSQYF.

This clonotype has just a few counts. The chain links TRBV20-1 to TRBJ2-3; the D is unclear. V lost 4 bases and J lost 0, with 17 bases in between. Germline CDR1 DFQATT, CDR2 SNEGSKA (reference sequence). The CDR3 loop spans 16 amino acids. This CDR3 reads CSATPPLVISTDTQYF. CDR3 coding DNA: TGCAGTGCTACGCCCCCTCTAGTCATCAGCACAGATACGCAGTATTTT.

This clonotype was seen repeatedly, ten times or more. V is TRBV3-1 and J is TRBJ2-1; no clear D. V was clipped by 0 bases and J by 0 bases, with 12 bases between them. The CDR3 is 17 amino acids. CDR1 and CDR2 from the germline V gene are LGHDT and YNNKEL (reference sequence). DNA of the CDR3: TGTGCCAGCAGCCAAGATCTGGCGCCGAGCTCCTACAATGAGCAGTTCTTC. Its protein product is CASSQDLAPSSYNEQFF.

The table lists this clonotype with a few counts. Written as DNA, the CDR3 is TGCAGTGCTCTAAAACAGGGAAACATTCAGTACTTC. The encoded protein is CSALKQGNIQYF. V usage is TRBV20-1 and J usage is TRBJ2-4, with D perhaps matching TRBD1 (6 bases). CDR3 length: 12 amino acids. Trimming took off 5 bases at V and 6 bases at J, with 11 bases between the two ends. Per germline, CDR1 DFQATT and CDR2 SNEGSKA (reference sequence).

This clonotype was detected a few times. V is TRBV5-1 and J is TRBJ2-5, with 7 bases lining up with TRBD1. This CDR3 comprises 15 residues. V lost 3 bases and J lost 4; bases outside the gene matches: 9. Germline loops: CDR1 SGHRS, CDR2 YFSETQ. The CDR3 reads CASSSTTGQLETQYF. The DNA of the CDR3 is TGCGCCAGCAGCTCAACGACAGGGCAGTTAGAGACCCAGTACTTC.